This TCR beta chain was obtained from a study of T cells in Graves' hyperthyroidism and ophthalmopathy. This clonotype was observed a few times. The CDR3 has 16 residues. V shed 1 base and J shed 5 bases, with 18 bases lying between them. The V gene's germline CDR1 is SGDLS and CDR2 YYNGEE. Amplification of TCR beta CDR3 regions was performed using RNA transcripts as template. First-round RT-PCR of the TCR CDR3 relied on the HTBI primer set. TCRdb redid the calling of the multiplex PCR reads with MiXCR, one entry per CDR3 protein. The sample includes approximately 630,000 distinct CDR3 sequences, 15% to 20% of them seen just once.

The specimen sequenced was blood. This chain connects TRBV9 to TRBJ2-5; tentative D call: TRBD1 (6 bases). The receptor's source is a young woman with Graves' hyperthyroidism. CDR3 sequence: CASSVRGSQGRETQYF. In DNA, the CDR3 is TGTGCCAGCAGCGTAAGGGGGAGTCAGGGACGGGAGACCCAGTACTTC.